Listed below are T cell receptor beta chains from one sample, sequenced in a study of identical twins. TCRdb passed the 5' RACE reads through MiXCR, listing each CDR3 protein once. The top ten hold 7.2% of the sample, which has some 320,000 distinct CDR3 sequences, around an eighth seen once. These data were also filed under a second study, of yellow fever vaccine responses in identical twins.

Sequenced input: CD8+ T cells sorted from blood. The receptors were sampled from a woman between 18 and 29 years old in good health. Each CDR3 is given with its conserved first and last residue. D genes are given only for firm matches. Not all rows give a size; the values are once, few, many and, for expanded clones, a class.

J gene: TRBJ1-1; clone size: .; V gene: TRBV2; D gene: .; CDR3 protein: CATDPKGAFF; CDR3 DNA: TGTGCCACGGACCCCAAGGGAGCTTTCTTT
J gene: TRBJ2-2; clone size: .; V gene: TRBV20-1; D gene: .; CDR3 protein: CSALTTGTGGELFF; CDR3 DNA: TGCAGTGCCCTGACGACGGGAACGGGCGGGGAGCTGTTTTTT
J gene: TRBJ2-3; clone size: .; V gene: TRBV12-3/TRBV12-4; D gene: .; CDR3 protein: CASSGMWSSTDTQYF; CDR3 DNA: TGTGCCAGCAGTGGAATGTGGTCTAGCACAGATACGCAGTATTTT
J gene: TRBJ2-1; clone size: many; V gene: TRBV6-5; D gene: .; CDR3 protein: CASSYSPGSYNEQFF; CDR3 DNA: TGTGCCAGCAGTTACTCGCCAGGTTCCTACAATGAGCAGTTCTTC
J gene: TRBJ2-1; clone size: .; V gene: TRBV19; D gene: .; CDR3 protein: CASSIVSGLYNEQFF; CDR3 DNA: TGTGCCAGTAGTATAGTTTCCGGGTTATACAATGAGCAGTTCTTC
J gene: TRBJ2-3; clone size: few; V gene: TRBV15; D gene: .; CDR3 protein: CATSRKSTDTQYF; CDR3 DNA: TGTGCCACCAGCAGAAAAAGTACAGATACGCAGTATTTT
J gene: TRBJ2-1; clone size: .; V gene: TRBV19; D gene: .; CDR3 protein: CASTPFGPDNEQFF; CDR3 DNA: TGTGCCAGTACCCCCTTTGGCCCAGACAATGAGCAGTTCTTC
J gene: TRBJ2-1; clone size: .; V gene: TRBV12-3/TRBV12-4; D gene: .; CDR3 protein: CASSPPTVVVNEQFF; CDR3 DNA: TGTGCCAGCAGCCCCCCTACGGTGGTAGTGAATGAGCAGTTCTTC
J gene: TRBJ1-2; clone size: few; V gene: TRBV29-1; D gene: .; CDR3 protein: CSAFGGNYGYTF; CDR3 DNA: TGCAGCGCCTTCGGGGGGAACTATGGCTACACCTTC
J gene: TRBJ1-4; clone size: .; V gene: TRBV28; D gene: TRBD1; CDR3 protein: CASRTGDRMELFF; CDR3 DNA: TGTGCCAGCAGAACAGGGGACCGGATGGAACTGTTTTTT
J gene: TRBJ1-1; clone size: few; V gene: TRBV5-1; D gene: .; CDR3 protein: CASSLEGGVAEAFF; CDR3 DNA: TGCGCCAGCAGCTTGGAGGGGGGAGTAGCTGAAGCTTTCTTT
J gene: TRBJ2-7; clone size: few; V gene: TRBV29-1; D gene: TRBD2; CDR3 protein: CSVGTSGRTHTYEQYF; CDR3 DNA: TGCAGCGTTGGAACTAGCGGGAGGACCCATACCTACGAGCAGTACTTC
J gene: TRBJ1-4; clone size: many; V gene: TRBV7-9; D gene: .; CDR3 protein: CASSPNEKLFF; CDR3 DNA: TGTGCCAGCAGCCCTAATGAAAAACTGTTTTTT
J gene: TRBJ1-2; clone size: .; V gene: TRBV9; D gene: .; CDR3 protein: CASSVLAESGYGYTF; CDR3 DNA: TGTGCCAGCAGCGTACTCGCCGAGTCGGGCTATGGCTACACCTTC
J gene: TRBJ1-1; clone size: .; V gene: TRBV7-9; D gene: .; CDR3 protein: CASSPAGWNTEAFF; CDR3 DNA: TGTGCCAGCAGCCCTGCGGGGTGGAACACTGAAGCTTTCTTT
J gene: TRBJ2-7; clone size: .; V gene: TRBV6-2/TRBV6-3; D gene: .; CDR3 protein: CASSPPDAYEQYF; CDR3 DNA: TGTGCCAGCAGTCCCCCGGATGCCTACGAGCAGTACTTC
J gene: TRBJ2-1; clone size: many; V gene: TRBV29-1; D gene: .; CDR3 protein: CSVRTGSEQFF; CDR3 DNA: TGCAGCGTCCGTACGGGGAGTGAGCAGTTCTTC
J gene: TRBJ2-2; clone size: few; V gene: TRBV14; D gene: TRBD2; CDR3 protein: CASSFGLAGTGELFF; CDR3 DNA: TGTGCCAGCAGCTTTGGACTAGCGGGGACCGGGGAGCTGTTTTTT
J gene: TRBJ1-1; clone size: few; V gene: TRBV15; D gene: .; CDR3 protein: CATSVGQTTEAFF; CDR3 DNA: TGTGCCACCAGCGTAGGACAGACCACTGAAGCTTTCTTT
J gene: TRBJ2-2; clone size: .; V gene: TRBV12-3/TRBV12-4; D gene: TRBD1; CDR3 protein: CASSQDRGYTGELFF; CDR3 DNA: TGTGCCAGCAGTCAGGACAGGGGCTACACCGGGGAGCTGTTTTTT
J gene: TRBJ1-3; clone size: many; V gene: TRBV12-3/TRBV12-4; D gene: .; CDR3 protein: CASRSGAGNTIYF; CDR3 DNA: TGTGCCAGCAGGTCAGGGGCTGGAAACACCATATATTTT
J gene: TRBJ2-5; clone size: many; V gene: TRBV6-5; D gene: .; CDR3 protein: CASSYSTARETQYF; CDR3 DNA: TGTGCCAGCAGTTACTCGACCGCGCGGGAGACCCAGTACTTC
J gene: TRBJ2-5; clone size: large; V gene: TRBV25-1; D gene: .; CDR3 protein: CASSESSGQETQYF; CDR3 DNA: TGTGCCAGCAGTGAATCTTCAGGGCAAGAGACCCAGTACTTC
J gene: TRBJ2-5; clone size: .; V gene: TRBV5-1; D gene: .; CDR3 protein: CASSWRGRRETQYF; CDR3 DNA: TGCGCCAGCAGCTGGAGGGGGCGCAGGGAGACCCAGTACTTC
J gene: TRBJ2-2; clone size: few; V gene: TRBV20-1; D gene: TRBD1; CDR3 protein: CSARETGQAKRTGELFF; CDR3 DNA: TGCAGTGCTAGAGAGACCGGACAGGCGAAGAGGACCGGGGAGCTGTTTTTT
J gene: TRBJ2-1; clone size: few; V gene: TRBV7-8; D gene: .; CDR3 protein: CASSLAFVMGDSYNEQFF; CDR3 DNA: TGTGCCAGCAGCTTAGCGTTTGTTATGGGAGACTCCTACAATGAGCAGTTCTTC
J gene: TRBJ1-2; clone size: few; V gene: TRBV28; D gene: .; CDR3 protein: CASTASGEGYGYTF; CDR3 DNA: TGTGCCAGCACCGCCTCAGGGGAAGGCTATGGCTACACCTTC
J gene: TRBJ1-6; clone size: .; V gene: TRBV3-1; D gene: .; CDR3 protein: CASSQETDISPLHF; CDR3 DNA: TGTGCCAGCAGCCAAGAGACGGACATATCACCCCTCCACTTT
J gene: TRBJ2-7; clone size: .; V gene: TRBV27; D gene: .; CDR3 protein: CASSYSGALYF; CDR3 DNA: TGTGCCAGCTCGTACTCAGGAGCTCTGTACTTC
J gene: TRBJ2-1; clone size: few; V gene: TRBV27; D gene: TRBD2; CDR3 protein: CASSDGGLAFRGQFF; CDR3 DNA: TGTGCCAGCAGCGATGGGGGACTAGCGTTCCGGGGGCAGTTCTTC
J gene: TRBJ2-3; clone size: .; V gene: TRBV15; D gene: .; CDR3 protein: CATSSARRVGADTQYF; CDR3 DNA: TGTGCCACCAGCAGCGCCCGCAGGGTCGGAGCAGATACGCAGTATTTT
J gene: TRBJ1-6; clone size: few; V gene: TRBV27; D gene: .; CDR3 protein: CASSPSSYNSPLHF; CDR3 DNA: TGTGCCAGCAGTCCAAGCTCCTATAATTCACCCCTCCACTTT
J gene: TRBJ2-5; clone size: .; V gene: TRBV14; D gene: TRBD1; CDR3 protein: CASSRRTGLWETQYF; CDR3 DNA: TGTGCCAGCAGCCGAAGGACAGGGCTTTGGGAGACCCAGTACTTC
J gene: TRBJ2-3; clone size: many; V gene: TRBV12-3/TRBV12-4; D gene: .; CDR3 protein: CASRAGGTLDTQYF; CDR3 DNA: TGTGCCAGCAGGGCTGGCGGGACCTTGGATACGCAGTATTTT
J gene: TRBJ2-2; clone size: few; V gene: TRBV2; D gene: TRBD2; CDR3 protein: CASSGTSGPTGELFF; CDR3 DNA: TGTGCCAGCAGTGGGACTAGCGGCCCCACCGGGGAGCTGTTTTTT
J gene: TRBJ2-1; clone size: few; V gene: TRBV7-6; D gene: TRBD2; CDR3 protein: CASSPTREPLENEQFF; CDR3 DNA: TGTGCCAGCAGCCCGACGCGGGAGCCCCTAGAGAATGAGCAGTTCTTC